This T cell receptor (beta chain) was obtained from a study of control samples from healthy donors and cancer patients. TCRdb keeps only in-frame clones here, not all; method: immunoSEQ multiplex PCR. Altogether about 150,000 clones are present, 90% to 95% being singletons, with the ten largest covering 5.8%. V was trimmed by 6 bases and J by 9 bases, leaving 21 bases between them. The CDR3 contains 16 residues. Germline assignment: CDR1 MNHEY and CDR2 SMNVEV (reference sequence). The chain is built from TRBV27 and TRBJ1-6; possibly TRBD1 for D (6 bases). The TCR originated in a man aged 18 to 30 in good health. Source material: blood. CDR3 sequence reads: CASSPAYRDTSSPLHF. Written as DNA, the CDR3 is TGTGCCAGCAGCCCTGCATACCGGGACACATCTTCACCCCTCCACTTT.